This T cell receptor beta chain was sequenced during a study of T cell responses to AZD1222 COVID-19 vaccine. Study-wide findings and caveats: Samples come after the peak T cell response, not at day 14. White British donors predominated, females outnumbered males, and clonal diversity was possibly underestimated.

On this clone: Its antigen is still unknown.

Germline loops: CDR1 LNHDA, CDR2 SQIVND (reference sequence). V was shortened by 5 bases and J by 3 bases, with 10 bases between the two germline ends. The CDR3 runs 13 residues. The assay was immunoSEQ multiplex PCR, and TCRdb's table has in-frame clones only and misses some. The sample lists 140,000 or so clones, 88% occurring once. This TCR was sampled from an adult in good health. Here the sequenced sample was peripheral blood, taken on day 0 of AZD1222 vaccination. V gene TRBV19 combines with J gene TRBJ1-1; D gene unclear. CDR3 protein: CASSFMGDTEAFF. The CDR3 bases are TGTGCCAGTAGTTTTATGGGCGACACTGAAGCTTTCTTT.